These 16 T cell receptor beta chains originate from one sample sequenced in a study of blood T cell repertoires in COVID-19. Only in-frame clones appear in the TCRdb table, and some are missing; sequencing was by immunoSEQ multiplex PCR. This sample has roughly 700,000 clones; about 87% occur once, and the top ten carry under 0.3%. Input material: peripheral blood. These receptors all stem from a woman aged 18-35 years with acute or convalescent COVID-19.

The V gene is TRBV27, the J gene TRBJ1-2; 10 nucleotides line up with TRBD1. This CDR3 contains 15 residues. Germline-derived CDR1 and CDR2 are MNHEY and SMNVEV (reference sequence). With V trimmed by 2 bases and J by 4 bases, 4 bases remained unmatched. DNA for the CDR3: TGTGCCAGCAGTTTACGGACAGGGGGGGGCTATGGCTACACCTTC. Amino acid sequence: CASSLRTGGGYGYTF.

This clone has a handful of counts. The CDR3 spells CASAGINNSPLHF. The CDR3 DNA reads as TGTGCCAGCGCGGGTATTAATAATTCACCCCTCCACTTT. The rearrangement links TRBV12-3 or TRBV12-4 to TRBJ1-6; D call uncertain. The germline V and J ends were trimmed by 8 bases and 5 bases, with 10 bases remaining between them. CDR3 length: 13 amino acids.

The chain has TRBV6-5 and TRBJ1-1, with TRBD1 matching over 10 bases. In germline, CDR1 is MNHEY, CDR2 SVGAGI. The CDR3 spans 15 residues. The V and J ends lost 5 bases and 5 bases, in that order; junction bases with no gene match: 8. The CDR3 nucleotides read TGTGCCAGCAGTCGGACAGGGGGAACGGGGACTGAAGCTTTCTTT. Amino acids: CASSRTGGTGTEAFF.

For the CDR3, the DNA is TGCAGCGTGGGCCCGGGACAACAGGACTACGAGCAGTACTTC. This gives the protein CSVGPGQQDYEQYF. The chain employs TRBV29-1 and TRBJ2-7; tentative D call: TRBD1 (6 bases). The CDR3 extends over 14 amino acids. V gave up 6 bases and J gave up 3 bases, with 18 bases separating them. CDR1 and CDR2 from the germline V gene are SQVTM and ANQGSEA.

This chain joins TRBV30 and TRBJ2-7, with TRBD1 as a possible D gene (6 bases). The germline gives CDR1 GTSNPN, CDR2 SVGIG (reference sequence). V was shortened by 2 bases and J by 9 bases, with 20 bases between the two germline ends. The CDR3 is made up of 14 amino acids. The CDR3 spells CAWSWFGRGSGQYF. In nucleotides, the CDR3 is TGTGCCTGGAGTTGGTTTGGTAGGGGGTCTGGGCAGTACTTC.

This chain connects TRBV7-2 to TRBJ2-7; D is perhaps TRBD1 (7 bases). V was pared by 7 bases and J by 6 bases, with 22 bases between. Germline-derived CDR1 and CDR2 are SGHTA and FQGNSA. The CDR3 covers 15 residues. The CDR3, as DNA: TGTGCCAGCATGCAGGGGGGCGCTGCCCCTATCGAGCAGTACTTC. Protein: CASMQGGAAPIEQYF.

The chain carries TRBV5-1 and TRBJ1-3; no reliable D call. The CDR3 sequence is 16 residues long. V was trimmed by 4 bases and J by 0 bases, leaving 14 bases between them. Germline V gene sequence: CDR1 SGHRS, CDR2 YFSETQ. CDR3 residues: CASSPRPEPSGNTIYF. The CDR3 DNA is TGCGCCAGCAGCCCGAGACCGGAGCCCTCTGGAAACACCATATATTTT.

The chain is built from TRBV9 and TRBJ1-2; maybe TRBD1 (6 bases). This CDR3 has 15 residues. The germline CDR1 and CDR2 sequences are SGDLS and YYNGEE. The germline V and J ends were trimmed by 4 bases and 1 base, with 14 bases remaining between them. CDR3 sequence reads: CASSPRTADNYGYTF. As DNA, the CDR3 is TGTGCCAGCAGCCCACGGACAGCGGATAACTATGGCTACACCTTC. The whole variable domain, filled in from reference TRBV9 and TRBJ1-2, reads DSGVTQTPKHLITATGQRVTLRCSPRSGDLSVYWYQQSLDQGLQFLIQYYNGEERAKGNILERFSAQQFPDLHSELNLSSLELGDSALYFCASSPRTADNYGYTFGSGTRLTVV.

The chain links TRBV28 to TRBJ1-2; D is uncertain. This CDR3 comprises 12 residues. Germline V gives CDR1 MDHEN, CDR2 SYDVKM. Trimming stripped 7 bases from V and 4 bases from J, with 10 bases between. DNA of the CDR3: TGTGCCAGCACTAACGGGGTCTATGGCTACACCTTC. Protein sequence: CASTNGVYGYTF.

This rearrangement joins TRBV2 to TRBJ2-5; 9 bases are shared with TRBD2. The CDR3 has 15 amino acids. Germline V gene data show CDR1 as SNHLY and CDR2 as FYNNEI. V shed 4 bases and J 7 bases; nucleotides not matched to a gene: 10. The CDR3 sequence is CASSVAGGSRGTQYF. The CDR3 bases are TGTGCCAGCAGTGTCGCGGGGGGGTCCCGGGGGACCCAGTACTTC.

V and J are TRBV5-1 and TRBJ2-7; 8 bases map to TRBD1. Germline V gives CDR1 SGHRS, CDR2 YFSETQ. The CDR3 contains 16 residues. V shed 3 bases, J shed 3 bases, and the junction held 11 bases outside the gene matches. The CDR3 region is CASSYILGQGLYEQYF. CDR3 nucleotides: TGCGCCAGCAGCTACATATTAGGACAGGGCCTCTACGAGCAGTACTTC.

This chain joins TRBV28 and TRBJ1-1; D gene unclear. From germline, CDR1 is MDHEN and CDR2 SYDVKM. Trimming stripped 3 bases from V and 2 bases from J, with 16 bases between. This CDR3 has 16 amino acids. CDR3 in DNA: TGTGCCAGCAGTTTTGGGCTTTGGCTATCAAACACTGAAGCTTTCTTT. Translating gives CASSFGLWLSNTEAFF.

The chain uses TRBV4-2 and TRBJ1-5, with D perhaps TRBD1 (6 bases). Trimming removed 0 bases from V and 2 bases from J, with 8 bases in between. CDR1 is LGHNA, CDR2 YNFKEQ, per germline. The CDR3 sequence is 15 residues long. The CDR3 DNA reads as TGTGCCAGCAGCCAAGAAGCAGGGGGCAATCAGCCCCAGCATTTT. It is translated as CASSQEAGGNQPQHF.

CDR3 residues: CASSYSPAGLGTF. The CDR3 DNA reads TGTGCCAGCAGTTACTCGCCAGCAGGGTTGGGCACCTTC. The chain couples TRBV6-5 to TRBJ1-2, with D possibly matching TRBD1 (5 bases). Germline values: CDR1 MNHEY, CDR2 SVGAGI. V was pared by 0 bases and J by 13 bases, with 15 bases between. This CDR3 region has 13 residues.

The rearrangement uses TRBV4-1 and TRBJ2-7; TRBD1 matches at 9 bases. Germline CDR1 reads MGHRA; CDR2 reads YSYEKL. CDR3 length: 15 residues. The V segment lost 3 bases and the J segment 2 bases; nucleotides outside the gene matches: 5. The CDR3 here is CASSHRQGGPYEQYF. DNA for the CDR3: TGCGCCAGCAGCCACCGACAGGGGGGACCCTACGAGCAGTACTTC.

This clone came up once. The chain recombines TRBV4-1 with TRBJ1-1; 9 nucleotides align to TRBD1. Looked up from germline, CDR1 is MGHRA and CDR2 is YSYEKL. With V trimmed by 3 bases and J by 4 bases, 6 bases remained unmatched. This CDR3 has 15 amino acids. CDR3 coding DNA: TGCGCCAGCAGCCACCCGACGGACAGGGGCACTGAAGCTTTCTTT. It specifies CASSHPTDRGTEAFF.